The 2 T cell receptor beta chains below all came from one sample that was sequenced in a study of blood T cell repertoires in COVID-19. The data were produced by immunoSEQ multiplex PCR, yet TCRdb's version contains in-frame clones alone and is incomplete. Among under 250,000 clones listed, over 75% were seen once. Sequencing used PBMCs or T cells enriched from blood (not recorded which). The receptors were sampled from a man between 35 and 55 years old who had recovered from COVID-19.

The rearrangement joins TRBV5-1 to TRBJ1-2, with D possibly matching TRBD1 (5 bases). Germline CDR1 SGHRS, CDR2 YFSETQ. V gave up 1 base and J gave up 6 bases, with 10 bases separating them. The CDR3 has 13 amino acids. This CDR3 reads CASSLLTGDGYTF. CDR3 bases: TGCGCCAGCAGCTTGCTTACGGGGGATGGCTACACCTTC. Based on the CDR3 plus reference TRBV5-1 and TRBJ1-2, the full variable domain is KAGVTQTPRYLIKTRGQQVTLSCSPISGHRSVSWYQQTPGQGLQFLFEYFSETQRNKGNFPGRFSGRQFSNSRSEMNVSTLELGDSALYLCASSLLTGDGYTFGSGTRLTVV.

The V gene is TRBV7-8, the J gene TRBJ1-5, with TRBD1 matching over 11 bases. Germline V gene sequence: CDR1 SGHVS, CDR2 FQNEAQ. The junction had 8 bases not matched to a gene; V was cut back by 5 bases and J by 5 bases. The CDR3 totals 16 residues. The CDR3 nucleotides read TGTGCCAGCAGCCTACAATGGGACAGGGGGGATCAGCCCCAGCATTTT. It specifies CASSLQWDRGDQPQHF.